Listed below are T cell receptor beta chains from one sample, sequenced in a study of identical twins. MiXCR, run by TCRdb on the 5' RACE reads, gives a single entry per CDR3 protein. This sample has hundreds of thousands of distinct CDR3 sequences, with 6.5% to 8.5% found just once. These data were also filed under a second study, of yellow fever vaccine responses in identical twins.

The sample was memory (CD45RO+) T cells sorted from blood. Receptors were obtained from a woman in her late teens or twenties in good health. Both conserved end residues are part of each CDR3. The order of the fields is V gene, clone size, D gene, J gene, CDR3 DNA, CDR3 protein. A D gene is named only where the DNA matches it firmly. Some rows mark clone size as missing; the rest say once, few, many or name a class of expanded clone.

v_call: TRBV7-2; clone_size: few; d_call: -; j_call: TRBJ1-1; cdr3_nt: TGTGCCAGCAGCCCCACAACCAATACTGAAGCTTTCTTT; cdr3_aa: CASSPTTNTEAFF
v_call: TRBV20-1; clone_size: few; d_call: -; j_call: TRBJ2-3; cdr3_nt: TGCAGTGCCAACGCCAGGAGGAGGGGCCCAGATACGCAGTATTTT; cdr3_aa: CSANARRRGPDTQYF
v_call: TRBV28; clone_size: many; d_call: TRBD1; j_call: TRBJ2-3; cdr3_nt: TGTGCCAGCAGTTTATTTGGGACAGAGGGTGTAGATACGCAGTATTTT; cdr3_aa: CASSLFGTEGVDTQYF
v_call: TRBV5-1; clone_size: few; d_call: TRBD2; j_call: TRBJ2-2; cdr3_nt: TGCGCCAGCAGCAGGGAGGGGTCCACCGGGGAGCTGTTTTTT; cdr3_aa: CASSREGSTGELFF
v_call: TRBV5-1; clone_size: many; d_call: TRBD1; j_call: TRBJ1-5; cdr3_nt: TGCGCCAGCAGCCCGAATGGACAGGGGAATCAGCCCCAGCATTTT; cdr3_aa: CASSPNGQGNQPQHF
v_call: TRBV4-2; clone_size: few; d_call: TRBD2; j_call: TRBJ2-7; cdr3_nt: TGTGCCAGCAGCCCCCAGACTAGCGGAAGCTCCTACGAGCAGTACTTC; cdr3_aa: CASSPQTSGSSYEQYF
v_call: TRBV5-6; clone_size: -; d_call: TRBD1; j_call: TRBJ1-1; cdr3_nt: TGTGCCAGCAGCTTGAGCAGGGGGGACACTGAAGCTTTCTTT; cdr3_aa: CASSLSRGDTEAFF
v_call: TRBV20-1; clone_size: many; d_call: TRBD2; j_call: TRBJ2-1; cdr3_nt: TGCAGTGCTAGACAGGGGACTAGCGGGTTCTTC; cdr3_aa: CSARQGTSGFF
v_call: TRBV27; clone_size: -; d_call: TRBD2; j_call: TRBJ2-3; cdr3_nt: TGTGCCAGCAGTTTATTCGGGACTACTAGCACAGATACGCAGTATTTT; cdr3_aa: CASSLFGTTSTDTQYF
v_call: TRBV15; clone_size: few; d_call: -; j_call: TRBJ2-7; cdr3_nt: TGTGCCACCAGCAGAGATCGCCGACCGTACTACGAGCAGTACTTC; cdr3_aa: CATSRDRRPYYEQYF
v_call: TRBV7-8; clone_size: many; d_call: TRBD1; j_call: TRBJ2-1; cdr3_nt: TGTGCCAGCAGCTTCCGGGACAGGGTCGGAAATGAGCAGTTCTTC; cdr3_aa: CASSFRDRVGNEQFF
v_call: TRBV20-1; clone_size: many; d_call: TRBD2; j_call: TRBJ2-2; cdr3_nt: TGCAGTGCTAGGGATGTCGGACTAGCGGGACCCACCGGGGAGCTGTTTTTT; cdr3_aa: CSARDVGLAGPTGELFF
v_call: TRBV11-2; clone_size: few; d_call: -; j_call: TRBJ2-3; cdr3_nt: TGTGCCAGCAGCCGCCTCCAGGGTCGCTTAACAGATACGCAGTATTTT; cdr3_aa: CASSRLQGRLTDTQYF